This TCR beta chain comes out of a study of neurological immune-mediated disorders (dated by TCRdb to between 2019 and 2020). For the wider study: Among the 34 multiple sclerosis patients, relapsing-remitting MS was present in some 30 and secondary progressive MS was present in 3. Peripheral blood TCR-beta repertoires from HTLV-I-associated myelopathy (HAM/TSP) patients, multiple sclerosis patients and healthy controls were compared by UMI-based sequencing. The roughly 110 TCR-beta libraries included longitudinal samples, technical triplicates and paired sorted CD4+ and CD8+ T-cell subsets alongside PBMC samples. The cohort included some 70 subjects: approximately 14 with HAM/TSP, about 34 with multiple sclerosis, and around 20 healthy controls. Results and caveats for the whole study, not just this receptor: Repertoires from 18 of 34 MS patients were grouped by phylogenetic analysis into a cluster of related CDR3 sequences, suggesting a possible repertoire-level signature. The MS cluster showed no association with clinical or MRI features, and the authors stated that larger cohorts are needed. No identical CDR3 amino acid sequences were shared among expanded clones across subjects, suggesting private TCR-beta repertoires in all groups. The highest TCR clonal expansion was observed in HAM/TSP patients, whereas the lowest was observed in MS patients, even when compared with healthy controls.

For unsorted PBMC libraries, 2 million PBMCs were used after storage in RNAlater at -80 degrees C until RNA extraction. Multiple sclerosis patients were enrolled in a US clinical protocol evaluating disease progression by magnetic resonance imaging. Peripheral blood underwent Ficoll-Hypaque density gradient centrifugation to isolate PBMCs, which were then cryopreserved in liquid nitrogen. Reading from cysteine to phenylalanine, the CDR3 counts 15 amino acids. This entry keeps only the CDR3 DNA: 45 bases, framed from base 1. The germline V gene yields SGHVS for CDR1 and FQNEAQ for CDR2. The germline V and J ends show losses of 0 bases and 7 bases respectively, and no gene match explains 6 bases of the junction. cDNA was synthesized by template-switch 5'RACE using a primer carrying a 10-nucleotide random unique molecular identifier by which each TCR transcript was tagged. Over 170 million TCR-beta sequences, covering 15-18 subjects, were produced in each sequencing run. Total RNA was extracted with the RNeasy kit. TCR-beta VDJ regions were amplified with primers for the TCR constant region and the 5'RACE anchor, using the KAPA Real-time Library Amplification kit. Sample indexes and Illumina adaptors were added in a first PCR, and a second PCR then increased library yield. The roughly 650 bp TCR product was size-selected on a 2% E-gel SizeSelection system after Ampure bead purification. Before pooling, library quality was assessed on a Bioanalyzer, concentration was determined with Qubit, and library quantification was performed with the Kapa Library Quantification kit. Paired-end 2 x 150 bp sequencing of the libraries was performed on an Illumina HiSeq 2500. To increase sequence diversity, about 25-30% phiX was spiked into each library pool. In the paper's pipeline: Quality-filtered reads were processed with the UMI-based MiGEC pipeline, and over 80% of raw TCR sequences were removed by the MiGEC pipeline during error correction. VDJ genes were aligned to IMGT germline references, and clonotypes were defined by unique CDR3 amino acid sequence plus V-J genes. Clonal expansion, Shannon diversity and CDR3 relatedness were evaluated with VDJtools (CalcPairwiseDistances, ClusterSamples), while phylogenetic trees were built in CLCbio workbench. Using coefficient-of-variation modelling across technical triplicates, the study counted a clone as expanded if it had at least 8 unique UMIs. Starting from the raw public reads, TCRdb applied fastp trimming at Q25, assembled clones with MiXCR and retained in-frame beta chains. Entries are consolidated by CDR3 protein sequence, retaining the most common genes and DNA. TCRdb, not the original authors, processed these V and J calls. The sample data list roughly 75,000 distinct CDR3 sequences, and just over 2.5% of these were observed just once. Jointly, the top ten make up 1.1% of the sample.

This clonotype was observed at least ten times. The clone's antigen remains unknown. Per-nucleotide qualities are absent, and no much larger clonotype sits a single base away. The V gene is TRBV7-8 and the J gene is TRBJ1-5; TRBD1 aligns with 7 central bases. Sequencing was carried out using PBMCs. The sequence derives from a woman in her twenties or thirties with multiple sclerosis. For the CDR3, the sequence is CASSLAFPGGQPQHF. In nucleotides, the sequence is TGTGCCAGCAGCTTAGCGTTCCCAGGGGGACAGCCCCAGCATTTT.